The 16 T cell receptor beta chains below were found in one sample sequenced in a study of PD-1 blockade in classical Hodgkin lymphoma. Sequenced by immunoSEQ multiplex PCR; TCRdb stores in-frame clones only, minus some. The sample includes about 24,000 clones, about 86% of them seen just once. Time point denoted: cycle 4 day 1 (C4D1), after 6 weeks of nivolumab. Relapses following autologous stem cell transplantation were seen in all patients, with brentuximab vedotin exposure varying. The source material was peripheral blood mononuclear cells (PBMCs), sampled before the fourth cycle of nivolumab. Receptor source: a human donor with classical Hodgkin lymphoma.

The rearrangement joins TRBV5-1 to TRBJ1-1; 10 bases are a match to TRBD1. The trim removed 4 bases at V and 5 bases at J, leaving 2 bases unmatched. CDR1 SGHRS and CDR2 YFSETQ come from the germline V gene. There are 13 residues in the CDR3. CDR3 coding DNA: TGCGCCAGCAGCAAGGACAGGGGGACTGAAGCTTTCTTT. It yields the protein CASSKDRGTEAFF.

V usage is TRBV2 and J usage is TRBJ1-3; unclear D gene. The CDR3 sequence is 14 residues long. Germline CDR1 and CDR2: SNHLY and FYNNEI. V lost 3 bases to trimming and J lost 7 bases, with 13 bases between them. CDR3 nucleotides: TGTGCCAGCAGTGACCGGCCAGGCTGGAACACCATATATTTT. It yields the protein CASSDRPGWNTIYF.

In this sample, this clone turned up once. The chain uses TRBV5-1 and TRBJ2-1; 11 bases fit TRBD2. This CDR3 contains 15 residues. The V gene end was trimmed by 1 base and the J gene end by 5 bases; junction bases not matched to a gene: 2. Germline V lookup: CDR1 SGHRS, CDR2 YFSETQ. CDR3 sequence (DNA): TGCGCCAGCAGCTTGTTAGCGGGGGGGAACAATGAGCAGTTCTTC. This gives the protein CASSLLAGGNNEQFF.

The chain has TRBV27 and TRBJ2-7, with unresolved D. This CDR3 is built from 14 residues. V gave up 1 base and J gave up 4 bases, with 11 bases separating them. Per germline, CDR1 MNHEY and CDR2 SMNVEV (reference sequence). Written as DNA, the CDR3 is TGTGCCAGCAGTTTATTGGCCAACCGATACGAGCAGTACTTC. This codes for CASSLLANRYEQYF.

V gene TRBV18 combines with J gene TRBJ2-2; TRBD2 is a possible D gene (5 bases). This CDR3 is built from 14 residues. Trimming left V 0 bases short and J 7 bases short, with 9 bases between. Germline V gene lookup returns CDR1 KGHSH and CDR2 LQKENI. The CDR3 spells CASSPPDWVGELFF. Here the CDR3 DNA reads TGTGCCAGCTCACCACCGGACTGGGTCGGGGAGCTGTTTTTT.

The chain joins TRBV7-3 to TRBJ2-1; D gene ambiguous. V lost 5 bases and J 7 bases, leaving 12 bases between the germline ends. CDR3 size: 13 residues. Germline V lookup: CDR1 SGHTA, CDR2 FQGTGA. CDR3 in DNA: TGTGCCAGCAGCCCCCCTATTGGGAATGAGCAGTTCTTC. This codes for CASSPPIGNEQFF.

In nucleotides, the CDR3 is TGTGCCAGCAGCATGGGACAGCTTAGACACGAGCAGTACTTC. Residues: CASSMGQLRHEQYF. This chain links TRBV7-8 with TRBJ2-7; 7 bases map to TRBD1. J lost 5 bases, V lost 5 bases, and 9 bases had no gene match. The CDR3 extends over 14 amino acids. CDR1 and CDR2 (germline): SGHVS, FQNEAQ.

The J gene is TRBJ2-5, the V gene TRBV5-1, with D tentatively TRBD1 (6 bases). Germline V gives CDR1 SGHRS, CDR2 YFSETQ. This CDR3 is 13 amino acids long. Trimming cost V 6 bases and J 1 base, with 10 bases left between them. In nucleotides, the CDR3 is TGCGCCAGCACCGGGACACTCCAAGAGACCCAGTACTTC. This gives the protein CASTGTLQETQYF.

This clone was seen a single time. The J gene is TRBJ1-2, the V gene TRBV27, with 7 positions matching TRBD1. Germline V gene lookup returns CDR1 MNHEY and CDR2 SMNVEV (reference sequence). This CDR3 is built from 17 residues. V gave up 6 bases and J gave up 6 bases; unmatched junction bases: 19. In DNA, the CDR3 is TGTGCCAGCAGCCCTTCCCCTGGACAGGCAGCCGCCAATGGCTACACCTTC. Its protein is CASSPSPGQAAANGYTF.

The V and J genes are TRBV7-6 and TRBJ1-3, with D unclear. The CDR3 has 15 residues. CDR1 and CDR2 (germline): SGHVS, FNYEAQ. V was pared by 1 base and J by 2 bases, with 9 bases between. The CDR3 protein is CASSLESHAGNTIYF. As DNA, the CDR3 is TGTGCCAGCAGCTTAGAATCCCACGCTGGAAACACCATATATTTT. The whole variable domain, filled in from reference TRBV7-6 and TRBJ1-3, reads GAGVSQSPRYKVTKRGQDVALRCDPISGHVSLYWYRQALGQGPEFLTYFNYEAQQDKSGLPNDRFSAERPEGSISTLTIQRTEQRDSAMYRCASSLESHAGNTIYFGEGSWLTVV.

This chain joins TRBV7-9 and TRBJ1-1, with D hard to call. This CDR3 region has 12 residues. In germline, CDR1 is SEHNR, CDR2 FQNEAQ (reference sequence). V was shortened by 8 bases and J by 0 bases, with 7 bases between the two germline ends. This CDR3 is CASEVLNTEAFF. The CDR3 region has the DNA TGTGCCAGCGAAGTCCTGAACACTGAAGCTTTCTTT.

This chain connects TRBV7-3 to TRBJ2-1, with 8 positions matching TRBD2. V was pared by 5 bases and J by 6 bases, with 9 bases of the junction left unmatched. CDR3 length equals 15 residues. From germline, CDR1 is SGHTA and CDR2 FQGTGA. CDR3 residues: CASSPGGGPINEQFF. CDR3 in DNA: TGTGCCAGCAGCCCGGGAGGGGGGCCAATCAATGAGCAGTTCTTC.

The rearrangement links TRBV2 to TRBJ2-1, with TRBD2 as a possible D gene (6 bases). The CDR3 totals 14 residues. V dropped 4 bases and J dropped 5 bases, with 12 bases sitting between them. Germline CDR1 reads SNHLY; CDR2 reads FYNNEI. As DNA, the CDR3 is TGTGCCAGCAGTGGCCCAGCGGGTAACAATGAGCAGTTCTTC. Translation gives CASSGPAGNNEQFF.

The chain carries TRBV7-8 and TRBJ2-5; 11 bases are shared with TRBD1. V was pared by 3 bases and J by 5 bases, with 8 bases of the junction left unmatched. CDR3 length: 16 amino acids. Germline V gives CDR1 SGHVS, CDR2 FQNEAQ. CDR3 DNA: TGTGCCAGCAGCTTCGTCGGACAGGGGGCTCAGGAGACCCAGTACTTC. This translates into CASSFVGQGAQETQYF.

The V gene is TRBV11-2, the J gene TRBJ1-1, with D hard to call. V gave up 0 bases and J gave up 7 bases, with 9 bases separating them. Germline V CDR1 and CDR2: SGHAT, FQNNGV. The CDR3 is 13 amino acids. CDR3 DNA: TGTGCCAGCAGCTTAGATAGGATGGGTGAAGCTTTCTTT. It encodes CASSLDRMGEAFF.

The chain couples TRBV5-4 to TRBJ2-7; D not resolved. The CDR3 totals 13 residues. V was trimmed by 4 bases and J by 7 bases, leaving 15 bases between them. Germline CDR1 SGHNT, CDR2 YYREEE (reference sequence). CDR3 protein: CASSPPRAGEQYF. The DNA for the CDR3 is TGTGCCAGCAGCCCCCCAAGGGCCGGAGAGCAGTACTTC.